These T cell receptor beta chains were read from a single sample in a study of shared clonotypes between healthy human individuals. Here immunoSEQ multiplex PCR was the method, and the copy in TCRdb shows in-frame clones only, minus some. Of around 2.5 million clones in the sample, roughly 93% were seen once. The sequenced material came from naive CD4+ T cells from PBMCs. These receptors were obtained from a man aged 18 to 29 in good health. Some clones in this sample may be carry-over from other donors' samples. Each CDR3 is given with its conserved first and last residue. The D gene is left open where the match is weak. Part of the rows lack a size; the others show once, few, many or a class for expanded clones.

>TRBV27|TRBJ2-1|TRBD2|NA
TGTGCCAGCAGTTTATTAGGTAGCGGGAGGGGTTCCTACAATGAGCAGTTCTTC
CASSLLGSGRGSYNEQFF
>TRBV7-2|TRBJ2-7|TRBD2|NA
TGTGCCAGCAGCTTAGTTGCTAGCGGCCGCCCCATCTACGAGCAGTACTTC
CASSLVASGRPIYEQYF
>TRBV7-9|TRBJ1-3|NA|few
TGTGCCAGCAGCTTGGACAGCTCTGGAAACACCATATATTTT
CASSLDSSGNTIYF
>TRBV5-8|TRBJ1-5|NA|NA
TGTGCCAGCAGCCGTCACCCGACAAACGGACAGCCCCAGCATTTT
CASSRHPTNGQPQHF
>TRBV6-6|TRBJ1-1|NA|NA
TGTGCCAGCACCTACGGGGCTCGGGACACTGAAGCTTTCTTT
CASTYGARDTEAFF
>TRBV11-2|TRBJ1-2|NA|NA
TGTGCCAGCAGCCCCCCGGTCTTGCCCTATGGCTACACCTTC
CASSPPVLPYGYTF
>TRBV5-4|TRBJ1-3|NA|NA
TGTGCCAGCAGCTTGGGAGCGCCTGGAAACACCATATATTTT
CASSLGAPGNTIYF
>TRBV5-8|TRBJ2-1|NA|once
TGTGCCAGCAGCTTGTGGGGGATCTCTGATGAGCAGTTCTTC
CASSLWGISDEQFF
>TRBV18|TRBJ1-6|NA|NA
TGTGCCAGCTCACCATCAGAGGATTCACCCCTCCACTTT
CASSPSEDSPLHF
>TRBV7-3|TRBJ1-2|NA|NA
TGTGCCAGCAGCTTAACGGGGAATGGCTACACCTTC
CASSLTGNGYTF
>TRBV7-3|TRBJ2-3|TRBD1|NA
TGTGCCAGCAGCTACCAAGGACAGGGGGCGGATACGCAGTATTTT
CASSYQGQGADTQYF
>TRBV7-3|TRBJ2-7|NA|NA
TGTGCCAGCAGCTTAGAGGGTGGAGGACCGGGTCAGCAGTACTTC
CASSLEGGGPGQQYF
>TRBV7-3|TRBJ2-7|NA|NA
TGTGCCAGCGGACGCGACGGGGAGCAGTACTTC
CASGRDGEQYF
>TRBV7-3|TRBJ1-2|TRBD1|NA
TGTGCCAGCAGCTTAGGGGGACAGCGAGCTAACTATGGCTACACCTTC
CASSLGGQRANYGYTF
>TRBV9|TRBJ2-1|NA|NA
TGTGCCAGCAGCGAACGGGGGTACTCCTACAATGAGCAGTTCTTC
CASSERGYSYNEQFF
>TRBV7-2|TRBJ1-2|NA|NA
TGTGCCAGCAGCAAGGACAGTAACTATGGCTACACCTTC
CASSKDSNYGYTF
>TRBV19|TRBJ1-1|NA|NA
TGTGCCAGTAGTATAGTCGGAGTAAACACTGAAGCTTTCTTT
CASSIVGVNTEAFF
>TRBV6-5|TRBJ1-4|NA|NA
TGTGCCAGCAGTTACTCGGGGCCAACTAATGAAAAACTGTTTTTT
CASSYSGPTNEKLFF
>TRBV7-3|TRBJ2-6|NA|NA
TGTGCCAGCAGCTTATTGGGGCGTTACTCTGGGGCCAACGTCCTGACTTTC
CASSLLGRYSGANVLTF
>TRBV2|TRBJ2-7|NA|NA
TGTGCCAGCAGTGATTACGGGACCTACTACGAGCAGTACTTC
CASSDYGTYYEQYF
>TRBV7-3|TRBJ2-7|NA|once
TGTGCCAGCAGCTTGGGCAGATCCCAGACCTACGAGCAGTACTTC
CASSLGRSQTYEQYF
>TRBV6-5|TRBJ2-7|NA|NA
TGTGCCAGCAGTTACTCTCCCTCCTACGAGCAGTACTTC
CASSYSPSYEQYF